The present T cell receptor beta chain was sequenced within a study of T cell responses to AZD1222 COVID-19 vaccine listed by TCRdb under 2021. In the study overall: TCR sequencing covered 233 trial participants: 207 given two doses of AZD1222 and 26 given two doses of MenACWY control vaccine. Trial participants were enrolled by age into 18-55, 56-69 and 70-plus year subgroups, with approximately 150, 28 and 58 TCR-sequenced participants respectively.

CDR1 and CDR2 (MDHEN, SYDVKM) derive from the germline V gene. V lost 6 bases and J lost 4 bases; the stretch between them is 18 bases long. From the cysteine up to the phenylalanine, the CDR3 has a length of 15 residues. The kept DNA is CDR3 alone, 45 bases in frame from the first base. The CDR3 regions of human TCRbeta chains were analyzed by immunosequencing. Concerning the study's data processing: TCRs in the repertoires were compared against a reference library of SARS-CoV-2-specific TCRs that had been generated with the MIRA antigen-specificity platform. Breadth was defined as the fraction of unique TCRs that were SARS-CoV-2-associated. Depth was defined as the fraction of total T cells that were SARS-CoV-2-associated. Using the MIRA data, each spike-specific TCR was mapped to the spike region that the TCR reacts to and placed in a CD4 or CD8 class. Log10-transformed breadth and depth values were compared by one-way ANOVA with Sidak's multiple comparisons tests. Imported from immuneACCESS, the table was reduced by TCRdb to in-frame sequences with V and J called. These copies leave out some clones; in studies compared against another copy, an unresolved V gene accounts for under half, and the cause of the remainder is not known. V and J calls and clone size come straight from that table; D and trimming were deduced from the DNA. The sample profile shows about 150,000 clones; about 92% of them were found once. The ten largest clones add up to approximately 3.4% of the sample.

As to this clone: It has no known antigen specificity. No much larger clonotype is one base removed from it; base qualities were not supplied.

Per the publication, the time point label means: about 28 days (+/-7) after the second vaccine dose. AZD1222 recipients with second doses at about 4 weeks or about 12 weeks were pooled, because spike-specific TCR depth and breadth did not differ between schedules. Vaccinee samples came from UK trials COV001 and COV002, including a single-blind randomized controlled phase 2/3 trial of AZD1222 (ChAdOx1 nCoV-19) in healthy adults. For TCRbeta chain sequencing, PBMC samples were collected from trial participants at day 0 and at day 28 after the second dose. Overall study results and their limits: Most participants were white British and females outnumbered males, and the authors suggested that clonal diversity may have been underestimated. After two AZD1222 doses, spike-specific TCR breadth and depth were significantly higher than at day 0 and than in MenACWY recipients. Reportedly, close to half of the unique spike-specific TCRs recognized epitopes lying outside the regions that are mutated in the B.1.351 and B.1.1.7 variants. Conclusions about previously exposed vaccinees are limited, since just five to seven AZD1222 recipients were seropositive for SARS-CoV-2 at baseline. In the small 56-69-year group, the increase in depth fell short of significance, most likely because of low power. Because no day 14 peak-response samples were available, repertoires were characterized only after the peak T cell response. Vaccine-associated CD4 TCRs spanned the whole spike protein, with dominant responses in regions 160-218 and 743-854.

This sample comprised peripheral blood, obtained 28 days after the second AZD1222 dose. This chain joins TRBV28 to TRBJ1-2; the D region possibly corresponds to TRBD1 (6 bases align). The sequence derives from an adult who received the AZD1222 COVID-19 vaccine. The CDR3 has the sequence CASSLQGRAPYGYTF. The DNA is TGTGCCAGCAGCCTACAGGGACGGGCTCCCTATGGCTACACCTTC.